Each of the 30 T cell receptor beta chains below was sequenced from the same sample in a study of technical replicates of blood from a handful of donors. Libraries were prepared by immunoSEQ multiplex PCR; TCRdb keeps only in-frame clonotypes and omits some of them. Found here are 91,000 or so clones, about 95% of them singletons; the top ten hold 0.3% to 0.35%. Source material: T cells isolated from PBMCs. All receptors come from a human donor in good health.

The chain has TRBV7-8 and TRBJ1-5, with D possibly matching TRBD1 (5 bases). Trimming removed 1 base at V and 3 bases at J, with 13 bases between. This CDR3 spans 16 amino acids. The germline gives CDR1 SGHVS, CDR2 FQNEAQ. CDR3 residues: CASSLVAGPSNQPQHF. In DNA form, the CDR3 reads TGTGCCAGCAGCTTAGTCGCGGGGCCCTCCAATCAGCCCCAGCATTTT.

The CDR3 reads CASSYSGTGYNEQFF. Written as DNA, the CDR3 is TGTGCCAGCAGTTACTCAGGGACAGGGTACAATGAGCAGTTCTTC. V is TRBV6-6 and J is TRBJ2-1, with TRBD1 matching 9 bases. V gave up 0 bases and J gave up 4 bases; unmatched junction bases: 1. The CDR3 sequence is 15 residues long. Germline lookup yields CDR1 MNHNY and CDR2 SVGAGI (reference sequence).

The V and J genes are TRBV4-2 and TRBJ2-1, with TRBD2 matching over 12 bases. The germline V gene encodes CDR1 LGHNA and CDR2 YNFKEQ. The CDR3 contains 18 residues. The trim removed 1 base at V and 5 bases at J, leaving 9 bases unmatched. The CDR3 DNA sequence: TGTGCCAGCAGCCAAGTTAAAACTCCTAGCGGGAGGGACAATGAGCAGTTCTTC. It codes for CASSQVKTPSGRDNEQFF.

The chain combines TRBV7-2 with TRBJ2-3; D is perhaps TRBD2 (6 bases). V was cut by 3 bases and J by 5 bases, with 21 bases left in between. The CDR3 contains 17 residues. Looked up from germline, CDR1 is SGHTA and CDR2 is FQGNSA. The CDR3 loop is CASSLGPVWEEGDTQYF. In nucleotides, the CDR3 is TGTGCCAGCAGCTTGGGGCCAGTATGGGAGGAAGGAGATACGCAGTATTTT.

This chain links TRBV15 with TRBJ1-1; no reliable D call. The germline V gene encodes CDR1 LNHNV and CDR2 YYDKDF (reference sequence). This CDR3 has 12 residues. V lost 5 bases and J 1 base, leaving 5 bases between the germline ends. The DNA for the CDR3 is TGTGCCACCAGCGGCAGGAACACTGAAGCTTTCTTT. It codes for CATSGRNTEAFF.

CDR3 in amino acids: CASSPPSRDEQYF. DNA of the CDR3: TGTGCCAGCTCACCACCGTCGAGGGACGAGCAGTACTTC. This chain uses TRBV18 with TRBJ2-7, with D perhaps TRBD2 (5 bases). Germline assignment: CDR1 KGHSH and CDR2 LQKENI. The CDR3 runs to 13 residues. Trimming removed 0 bases at V and 5 bases at J, with 8 bases between. The whole variable domain, remainder taken from reference TRBV18 and TRBJ2-7, is NAGVMQNPRHLVRRRGQEARLRCSPMKGHSHVYWYRQLPEEGLKFMVYLQKENIIDESGMPKERFSAEFPKEGPSILRIQQVVRGDSAAYFCASSPPSRDEQYFGPGTRLTVT.

The chain joins TRBV7-6 to TRBJ1-1; a possible D gene is TRBD1 (6 bases). The CDR3 length is 16 residues. The V end lost 2 bases, the J end lost 3 bases, and 16 bases lay between the germline ends. The V gene's germline CDR1 is SGHVS and CDR2 FNYEAQ. This CDR3 is CASSLSTGQLDTEAFF. The CDR3 DNA sequence: TGTGCCAGCAGCTTAAGTACAGGGCAGTTAGACACTGAAGCTTTCTTT.

V gene TRBV6-1 combines with J gene TRBJ2-5; no firm D call. Germline CDR1 is MNHNS and CDR2 is SASEGT. The CDR3 runs to 13 residues. The ends were cut back, 2 bases at V and 2 bases at J, with 6 bases in the middle. The CDR3 sequence: CASSEQTQETQYF. The CDR3 nucleotides read TGTGCCAGCAGTGAACAGACACAAGAGACCCAGTACTTC.

The chain couples TRBV15 to TRBJ2-1; 7 positions agree with TRBD2. J gave up 9 bases and V 1 base, and 9 bases lay outside the gene matches. Germline V lookup: CDR1 LNHNV, CDR2 YYDKDF (reference sequence). The CDR3 contains 15 residues. The CDR3 here is CATSRALREELEQFF. DNA of the CDR3: TGTGCCACCAGCAGAGCGCTCCGGGAGGAGCTTGAGCAGTTCTTC.

In its sample, this clone was seen once. The chain joins TRBV19 to TRBJ2-1; possible D gene TRBD1, 6 bases. The CDR3 totals 11 residues. The V end was cut by 8 bases, the J end by 4 bases, with 6 bases between. Germline assignment: CDR1 LNHDA and CDR2 SQIVND (reference sequence). The CDR3 is CASGQYNEQFF. CDR3 nucleotide sequence: TGTGCCAGTGGACAGTACAATGAGCAGTTCTTC.

The gene calls are TRBV28 and TRBJ2-7; D gene ambiguous. The CDR3 has 15 residues. The V and J ends lost 7 bases and 3 bases respectively, with 19 bases between them. Germline assignment: CDR1 MDHEN and CDR2 SYDVKM. The chain's CDR3 is CASIAWPSEDYEQYF. The CDR3 coding sequence is TGTGCCAGCATTGCATGGCCATCAGAGGACTACGAGCAGTACTTC.

As concerns this clone: Mismatch with germline at one junction end may stem from a read error. The rearrangement links TRBV29-1 to TRBJ2-1, with D unclear. Germline V gene lookup returns CDR1 SQVTM and CDR2 ANQGSEA. The CDR3 runs 12 residues. The CDR3 nucleotides read TGCAGCTTTGAGCATGGCCGTAATGAGCAGTTCTTC. It yields the protein CSFEHGRNEQFF.

In its sample, this clone was seen once. The chain carries TRBV19 and TRBJ2-7, with 13 bases that match TRBD2. CDR3 length: 15 residues. The germline CDR1 and CDR2 sequences are LNHDA and SQIVND (reference sequence). Losses at the gene ends were 6 bases for V and 3 bases for J; bases not matched to a gene: 5. This CDR3 reads CASRTRLAGGYEQYF. For the CDR3, the DNA is TGTGCCAGTAGGACAAGACTAGCGGGGGGCTACGAGCAGTACTTC.

J is TRBJ1-1 and V is TRBV7-6; 7 bases match TRBD1. V was pared by 3 bases and J by 4 bases, with 5 bases of the junction left unmatched. This CDR3 comprises 14 residues. The germline CDR1 and CDR2 sequences are SGHVS and FNYEAQ. In DNA, the CDR3 is TGTGCCAGCAGCTTCCCGGGACAGATCACTGAAGCTTTCTTT. Its protein product is CASSFPGQITEAFF.

The chain recombines TRBV7-8 with TRBJ2-1; 11 bases align to TRBD2. V was pared by 4 bases and J by 10 bases, with 12 bases of the junction left unmatched. The CDR3 totals 16 residues. Per the germline V gene, CDR1 is SGHVS and CDR2 is FQNEAQ. The CDR3 region has the DNA TGTGCCAGCAGCTCCCCGACTAGCGGGAACCCGTTGGAGCAGTTCTTC. Translating gives CASSSPTSGNPLEQFF. Combining the CDR3 with reference TRBV7-8 and TRBJ2-1 gives the whole variable domain GAGVSQSPRYKVAKRGQDVALRCDPISGHVSLFWYQQALGQGPEFLTYFQNEAQLDKSGLPSDRFFAERPEGSVSTLKIQRTQQEDSAVYLCASSSPTSGNPLEQFFGPGTRLTVL.

The V call is TRBV29-1, the J call TRBJ1-3, with D maybe TRBD1 (6 bases). Germline V gives CDR1 SQVTM, CDR2 ANQGSEA. CDR3 length equals 14 residues. V lost 0 bases and J 4 bases, leaving 10 bases between the germline ends. The CDR3: CSVEDTGYGNTIYF. For the CDR3, the DNA is TGCAGCGTTGAAGATACAGGGTACGGAAACACCATATATTTT.

This clone came up once. The rearrangement uses TRBV5-4 and TRBJ2-3; 9 positions agree with TRBD2. V dropped 5 bases and J dropped 2; count of bases not matched to a gene: 15. From germline, CDR1 is SGHNT and CDR2 YYREEE (reference sequence). The length of the CDR3 is 18 residues. CDR3 region: CASSLAGLGWGSTDTQYF. For the CDR3, the DNA is TGTGCCAGCAGTCTAGCGGGACTTGGGTGGGGATCCACAGATACGCAGTATTTT.

V and J are TRBV5-4 and TRBJ1-5; D call uncertain. CDR1 is SGHNT, CDR2 YYREEE, per germline (reference sequence). This CDR3 contains 13 residues. V lost 4 bases and J 7 bases, leaving 12 bases between the germline ends. The CDR3 is CASSPGREQPQHF. DNA for the CDR3: TGTGCCAGCAGCCCTGGGAGGGAACAGCCCCAGCATTTT.

V and J are TRBV7-9 and TRBJ1-5; TRBD1 agrees at 8 bases. CDR3 length: 14 residues. Per germline, CDR1 SEHNR and CDR2 FQNEAQ (reference sequence). Unmatched junction bases numbered 6, after V lost 9 bases and J lost 2 bases. CDR3 nucleotide sequence: TGTGCCAGTACCGAGGGACAGGGCAATCAGCCCCAGCATTTT. This sequence encodes CASTEGQGNQPQHF.

The J gene is TRBJ1-1, the V gene TRBV5-4, with a tentative D call TRBD1 (5 bases). Germline CDR1 reads SGHNT; CDR2 reads YYREEE (reference sequence). V lost 0 bases and J lost 4, with 13 bases in between. The CDR3 covers 15 residues. The CDR3 region has the DNA TGTGCCAGCAGCTTGGAGCCAGGGCTTTTCACTGAAGCTTTCTTT. Protein sequence: CASSLEPGLFTEAFF.

The J gene is TRBJ2-1, the V gene TRBV5-5; D is uncertain. With 1 base removed from V and 7 bases from J, the gap between germline ends came to 9 bases. The CDR3 is 13 residues long. CDR1 is SGHKS, CDR2 YYEKEE, per germline (reference sequence). The CDR3 region is CASSLSILNEQFF. The CDR3 DNA follows: TGTGCCAGCAGCTTGTCTATTTTGAATGAGCAGTTCTTC.

The chain joins TRBV30 to TRBJ2-7; possibly TRBD1 for D (5 bases). The CDR3 has 11 residues. The germline V gene has CDR1 GTSNPN and CDR2 SVGIG (reference sequence). The V gene lost 4 bases and the J gene lost 3 bases, with 7 bases spanning the gap. The CDR3 DNA reads as TGTGCCTGGACCACAGGCTACGAGCAGTACTTC. This sequence encodes CAWTTGYEQYF.

V is TRBV27 and J is TRBJ2-5; 10 nucleotides align to TRBD2. CDR1 MNHEY and CDR2 SMNVEV come from the germline V gene (reference sequence). V dropped 2 bases and J dropped 7; count of bases not matched to a gene: 7. The CDR3 length is 15 residues. The CDR3 bases are TGTGCCAGCAGTTTAGCTAGCGGGAGATTAGGGACCCAGTACTTC. The encoded protein is CASSLASGRLGTQYF.

The chain is built from TRBV7-2 and TRBJ2-7, with 7 positions matching TRBD2. The CDR3 extends over 15 amino acids. Germline CDR1 and CDR2: SGHTA and FQGNSA. J gave up 2 bases and V 5 bases, and 9 bases lay outside the gene matches. The CDR3 DNA sequence: TGTGCCAGCAGCCGGGCCGGGGAGGGTCCCTACGAGCAGTACTTC. Its translation: CASSRAGEGPYEQYF.

This chain links TRBV5-6 with TRBJ2-3, with 7 nucleotides matching TRBD1. V shed 4 bases, J shed 1 base, and the junction held 6 bases outside the gene matches. Per the germline V gene, CDR1 is SGHDT and CDR2 is YYEEEE. The CDR3 totals 15 residues. This CDR3 is CASSTRDRGTDTQYF. As DNA, the CDR3 is TGTGCCAGCAGCACGAGAGACAGGGGCACAGATACGCAGTATTTT.

The gene calls are TRBV9 and TRBJ2-7, with 7 bases fitting TRBD2. CDR3 size: 14 residues. CDR1 and CDR2 from the germline V gene are SGDLS and YYNGEE. V was clipped by 1 base and J by 4 bases; unmatched bases: 5. The CDR3 loop is CASSVFGGSYEQYF. DNA for the CDR3: TGTGCCAGCAGCGTATTCGGCGGGAGTTACGAGCAGTACTTC. Complete variable domain (other parts from reference TRBV9 and TRBJ2-7): DSGVTQTPKHLITATGQRVTLRCSPRSGDLSVYWYQQSLDQGLQFLIQYYNGEERAKGNILERFSAQQFPDLHSELNLSSLELGDSALYFCASSVFGGSYEQYFGPGTRLTVT.

In the case of this clone: Other nucleotide sequences from this sample produce the same CDR3. The rearrangement links TRBV7-3 to TRBJ2-5, with TRBD2 identical over 8 bases. The CDR3 totals 14 residues. Trimming took 2 bases from V and 4 from J; bases not matched to a gene: 3. Germline CDR1 reads SGHTA; CDR2 reads FQGTGA. The chain's CDR3 is CASSLGLAGETQYF. The CDR3, as DNA: TGTGCCAGCAGCTTAGGACTAGCAGGAGAGACCCAGTACTTC.

The rearrangement joins TRBV9 to TRBJ2-3; 11 bases line up with TRBD2. Germline CDR1 is SGDLS and CDR2 is YYNGEE. The junction had 4 bases not matched to a gene; V was cut back by 2 bases and J by 5 bases. This CDR3 contains 15 residues. The CDR3 DNA is TGTGCCAGCAGCGTGGGGACTAGCGGCATAGATACGCAGTATTTT. Translation: CASSVGTSGIDTQYF.

This chain joins TRBV5-4 and TRBJ2-1, with a tentative D call TRBD1 (5 bases). Germline assignment: CDR1 SGHNT and CDR2 YYREEE (reference sequence). CDR3 size: 16 residues. V was trimmed by 0 bases and J by 7 bases, leaving 17 bases between them. This CDR3 reads CASSLAGMGQSNEQFF. The DNA for the CDR3 is TGTGCCAGCAGCTTGGCAGGGATGGGGCAATCGAATGAGCAGTTCTTC.

This clone occurred once. The chain recombines TRBV15 with TRBJ2-3; 10 nucleotides align to TRBD2. CDR3 size: 15 residues. Trimming removed 2 bases from V and 4 bases from J; junction bases left unmatched: 3. Germline V lookup: CDR1 LNHNV, CDR2 YYDKDF (reference sequence). The CDR3 DNA sequence: TGTGCCACCAGCAGAATGACTAGCGGGTCAGATACGCAGTATTTT. Translated: CATSRMTSGSDTQYF.